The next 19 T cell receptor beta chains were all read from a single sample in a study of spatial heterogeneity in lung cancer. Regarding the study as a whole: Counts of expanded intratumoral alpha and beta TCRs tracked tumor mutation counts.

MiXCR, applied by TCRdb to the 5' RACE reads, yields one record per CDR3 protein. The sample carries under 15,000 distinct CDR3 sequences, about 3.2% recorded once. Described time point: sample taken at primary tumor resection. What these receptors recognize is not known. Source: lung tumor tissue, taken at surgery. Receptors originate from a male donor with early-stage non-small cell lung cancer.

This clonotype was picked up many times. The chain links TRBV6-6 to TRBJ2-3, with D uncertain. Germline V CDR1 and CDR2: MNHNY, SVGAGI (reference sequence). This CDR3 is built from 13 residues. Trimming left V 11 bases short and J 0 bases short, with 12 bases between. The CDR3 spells CASTYRSTDTQYF. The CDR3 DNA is TGTGCCTCCACATACCGCAGCACAGATACGCAGTATTTT.

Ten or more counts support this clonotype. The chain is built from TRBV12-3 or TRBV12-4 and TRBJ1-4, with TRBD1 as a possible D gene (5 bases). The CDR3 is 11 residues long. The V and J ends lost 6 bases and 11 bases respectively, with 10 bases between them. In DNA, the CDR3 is TGTGCCAGCAGCTTATCAGGGAAACTGTTTTTT. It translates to CASSLSGKLFF.

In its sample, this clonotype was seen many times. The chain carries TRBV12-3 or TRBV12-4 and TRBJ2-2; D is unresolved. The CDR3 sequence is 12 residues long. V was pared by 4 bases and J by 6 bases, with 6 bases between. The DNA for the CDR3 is TGTGCCAGCAGTTATGGGGCCGGGGAGCTGTTTTTT. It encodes CASSYGAGELFF.

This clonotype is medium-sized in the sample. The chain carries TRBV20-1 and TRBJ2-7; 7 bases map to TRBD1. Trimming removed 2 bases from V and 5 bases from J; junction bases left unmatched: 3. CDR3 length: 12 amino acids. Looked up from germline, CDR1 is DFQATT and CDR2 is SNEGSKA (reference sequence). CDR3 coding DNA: TGCAGTGCTAGAAACACAGGGGACGAGCAGTACTTC. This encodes CSARNTGDEQYF.

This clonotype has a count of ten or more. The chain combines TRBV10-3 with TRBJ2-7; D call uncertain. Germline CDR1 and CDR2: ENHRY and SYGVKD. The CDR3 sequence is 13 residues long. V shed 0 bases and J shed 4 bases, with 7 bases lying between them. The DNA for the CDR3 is TGTGCCATCAGTGAGTCGGTCGCTTACGAGCAGTACTTC. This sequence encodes CAISESVAYEQYF.

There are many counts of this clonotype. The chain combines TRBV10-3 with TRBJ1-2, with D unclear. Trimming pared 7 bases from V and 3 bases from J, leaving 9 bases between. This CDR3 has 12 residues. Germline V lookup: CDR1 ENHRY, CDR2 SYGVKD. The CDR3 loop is CAITGGDYGYTF. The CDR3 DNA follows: TGTGCCATCACGGGCGGGGACTATGGCTACACCTTC.

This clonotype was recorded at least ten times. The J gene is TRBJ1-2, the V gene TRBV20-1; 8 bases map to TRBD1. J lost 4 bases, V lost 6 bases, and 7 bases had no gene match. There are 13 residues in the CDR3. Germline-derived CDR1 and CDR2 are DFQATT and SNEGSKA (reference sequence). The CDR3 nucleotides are TGCAGTGCCCTACGGGGGACAGGCTATGGCTACACCTTC. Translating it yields CSALRGTGYGYTF.

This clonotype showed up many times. The CDR3 nucleotides read TGTGCCAGCAGCTTGGTCAGGTTGACCACCGGGGAGCTGTTTTTT. Translation: CASSLVRLTTGELFF. J is TRBJ2-2 and V is TRBV5-5; D is unclear. This CDR3 spans 15 amino acids. Trimming shortened V by 0 bases and J by 4 bases, and 10 bases separated the two germline ends. Germline lookup yields CDR1 SGHKS and CDR2 YYEKEE (reference sequence).

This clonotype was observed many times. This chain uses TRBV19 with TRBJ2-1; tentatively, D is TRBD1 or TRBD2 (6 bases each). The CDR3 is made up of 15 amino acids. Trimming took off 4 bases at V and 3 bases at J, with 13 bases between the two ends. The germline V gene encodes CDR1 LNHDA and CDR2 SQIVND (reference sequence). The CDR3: CASSRIEGGYNEQFF. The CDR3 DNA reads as TGTGCCAGTAGTAGGATAGAGGGGGGCTACAATGAGCAGTTCTTC.

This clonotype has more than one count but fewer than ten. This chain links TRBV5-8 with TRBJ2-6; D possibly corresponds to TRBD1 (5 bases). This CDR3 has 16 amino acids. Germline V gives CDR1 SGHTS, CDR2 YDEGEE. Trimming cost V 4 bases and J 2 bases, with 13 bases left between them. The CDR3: CASSPLMGPGANVLTF. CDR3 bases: TGTGCCAGCAGCCCCCTCATGGGGCCTGGGGCCAACGTCCTGACTTTC.

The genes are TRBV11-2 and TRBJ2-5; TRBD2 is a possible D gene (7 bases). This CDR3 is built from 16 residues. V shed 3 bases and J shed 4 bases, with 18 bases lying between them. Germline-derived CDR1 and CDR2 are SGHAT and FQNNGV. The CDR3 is CASSFFRGARRETQYF. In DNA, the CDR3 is TGTGCCAGCAGCTTCTTCCGGGGGGCGCGGAGAGAGACCCAGTACTTC. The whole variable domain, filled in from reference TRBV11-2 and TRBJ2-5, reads EAGVAQSPRYKIIEKRQSVAFWCNPISGHATLYWYQQILGQGPKLLIQFQNNGVVDDSQLPKDRFSAERLKGVDSTLKIQPAKLEDSAVYLCASSFFRGARRETQYFGPGTRLLVL.

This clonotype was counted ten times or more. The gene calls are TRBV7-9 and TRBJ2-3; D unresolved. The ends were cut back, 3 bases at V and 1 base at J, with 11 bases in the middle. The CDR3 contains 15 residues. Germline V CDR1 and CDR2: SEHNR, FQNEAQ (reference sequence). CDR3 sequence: CASSFGLTGTDTQYF. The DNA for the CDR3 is TGTGCCAGCAGCTTCGGCTTGACGGGCACAGATACGCAGTATTTT. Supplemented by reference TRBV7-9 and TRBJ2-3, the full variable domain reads DTGVSQNPRHKITKRGQNVTFRCDPISEHNRLYWYRQTLGQGPEFLTYFQNEAQLEKSRLLSDRFSAERPKGSFSTLEIQRTEQGDSAMYLCASSFGLTGTDTQYFGPGTRLTVL.

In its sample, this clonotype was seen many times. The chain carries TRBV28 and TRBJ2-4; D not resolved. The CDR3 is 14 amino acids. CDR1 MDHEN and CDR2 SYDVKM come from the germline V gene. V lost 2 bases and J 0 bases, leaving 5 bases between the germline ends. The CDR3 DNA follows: TGTGCCAGCAGTTTAGCTTTAGCCAAAAACATTCAGTACTTC. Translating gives CASSLALAKNIQYF.

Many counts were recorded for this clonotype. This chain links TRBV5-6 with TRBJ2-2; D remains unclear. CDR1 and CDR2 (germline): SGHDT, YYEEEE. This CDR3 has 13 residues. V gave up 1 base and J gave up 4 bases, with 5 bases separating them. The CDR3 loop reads CASSLPVTGELFF. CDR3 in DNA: TGTGCCAGCAGCTTGCCGGTCACCGGGGAGCTGTTTTTT.

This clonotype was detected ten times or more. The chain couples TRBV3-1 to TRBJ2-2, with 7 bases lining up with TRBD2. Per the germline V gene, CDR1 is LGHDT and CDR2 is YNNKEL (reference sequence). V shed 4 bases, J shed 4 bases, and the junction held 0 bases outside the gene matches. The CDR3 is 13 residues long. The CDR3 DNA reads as TGTGCCAGCAGCCGACTAGCCACCGGGGAGCTGTTTTTT. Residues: CASSRLATGELFF.

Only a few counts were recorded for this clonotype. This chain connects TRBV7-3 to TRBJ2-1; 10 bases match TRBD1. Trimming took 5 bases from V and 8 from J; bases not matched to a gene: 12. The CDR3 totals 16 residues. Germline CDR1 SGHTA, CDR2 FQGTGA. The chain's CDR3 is CASSPTGGQGDYEQFF. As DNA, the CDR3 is TGTGCCAGCAGCCCGACTGGTGGACAGGGGGACTATGAGCAGTTCTTC.

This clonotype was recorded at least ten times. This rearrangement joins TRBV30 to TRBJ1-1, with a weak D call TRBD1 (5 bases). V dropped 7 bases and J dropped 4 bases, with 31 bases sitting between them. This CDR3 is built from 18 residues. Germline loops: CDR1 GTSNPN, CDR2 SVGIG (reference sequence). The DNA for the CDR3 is TGTGCCTCTAACCCGGACATCCAGGGTTTGTTGTTGTTCACTGAAGCTTTCTTT. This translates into CASNPDIQGLLLFTEAFF.

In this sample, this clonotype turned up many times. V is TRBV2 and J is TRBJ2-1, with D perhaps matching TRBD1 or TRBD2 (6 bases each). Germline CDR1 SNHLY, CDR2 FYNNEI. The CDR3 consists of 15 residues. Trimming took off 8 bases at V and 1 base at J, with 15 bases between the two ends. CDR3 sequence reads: CASEKGGGSYNEQFF. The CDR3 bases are TGTGCCAGCGAGAAGGGGGGTGGTTCCTACAATGAGCAGTTCTTC.

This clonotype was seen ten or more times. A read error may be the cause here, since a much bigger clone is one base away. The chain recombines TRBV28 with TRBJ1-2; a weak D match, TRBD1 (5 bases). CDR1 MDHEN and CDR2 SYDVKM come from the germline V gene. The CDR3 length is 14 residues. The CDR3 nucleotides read TGTGCCAGCAGTTCACAGGAGACTAACTATGGCGACACCTTC. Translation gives CASSSQETNYGDTF.